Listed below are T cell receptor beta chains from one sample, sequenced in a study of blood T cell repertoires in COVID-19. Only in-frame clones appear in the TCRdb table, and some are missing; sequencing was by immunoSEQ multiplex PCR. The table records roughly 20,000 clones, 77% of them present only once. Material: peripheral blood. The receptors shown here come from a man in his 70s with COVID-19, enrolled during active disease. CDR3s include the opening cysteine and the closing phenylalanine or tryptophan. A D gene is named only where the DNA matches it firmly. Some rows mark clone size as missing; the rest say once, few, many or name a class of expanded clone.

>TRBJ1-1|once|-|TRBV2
CASSRDGGNEAFF
TGTGCCAGCAGCCGCGATGGGGGGAATGAAGCTTTCTTT
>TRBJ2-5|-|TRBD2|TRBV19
CASSIGGGQETQYF
TGTGCCAGTAGTATCGGGGGGGGCCAGGAGACCCAGTACTTC
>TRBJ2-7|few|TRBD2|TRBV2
CASSEREGTYEQYF
TGTGCCAGCAGTGAAAGGGAGGGCACCTACGAGCAGTACTTC
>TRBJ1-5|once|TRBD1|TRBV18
CASSPQRQGVDQPQHF
TGTGCCAGCTCACCACAGCGACAGGGGGTTGATCAGCCCCAGCATTTT
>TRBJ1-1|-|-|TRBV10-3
CAIRGKVPDTEAFF
TGTGCCATCAGGGGCAAAGTTCCGGACACTGAAGCTTTCTTT
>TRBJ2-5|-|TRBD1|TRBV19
CASTQGTGREETQYF
TGTGCCAGTACTCAAGGGACAGGGCGGGAAGAGACCCAGTACTTC
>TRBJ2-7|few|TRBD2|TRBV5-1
CASSLGTSGTYEQYF
TGCGCCAGCAGCTTAGGGACTAGCGGTACCTACGAGCAGTACTTC
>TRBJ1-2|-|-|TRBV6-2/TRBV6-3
CASSSDYGYTF
TGTGCCAGCAGTTCGGACTATGGCTACACCTTC
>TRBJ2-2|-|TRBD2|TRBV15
CATKATSGLNTGELFF
TGTGCCACCAAGGCGACTAGCGGGCTGAACACCGGGGAGCTGTTTTTT
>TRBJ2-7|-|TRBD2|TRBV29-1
CSVVGGLAAYEQYF
TGCAGCGTTGTGGGGGGACTAGCAGCCTACGAGCAGTACTTC
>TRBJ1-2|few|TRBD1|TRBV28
CASSPRTGGFGYTF
TGTGCCAGCAGTCCCAGGACAGGGGGCTTTGGCTACACCTTC
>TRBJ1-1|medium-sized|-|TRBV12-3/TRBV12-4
CASSLSGWDQAFF
TGTGCCAGCAGTTTATCAGGGTGGGATCAGGCTTTCTTT
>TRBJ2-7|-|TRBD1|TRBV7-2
CASSLEIGQGAYEQYF
TGTGCCAGCAGCTTAGAGATCGGACAGGGGGCGTACGAGCAGTACTTC
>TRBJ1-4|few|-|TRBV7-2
CASSLGRETTNEKLFF
TGTGCCAGCAGCTTGGGCAGAGAGACAACTAATGAAAAACTGTTTTTT
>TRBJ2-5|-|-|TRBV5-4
CASSSLTPLAYQETQYF
TGTGCCAGCAGCTCCCTCACTCCACTCGCGTACCAAGAGACCCAGTACTTC
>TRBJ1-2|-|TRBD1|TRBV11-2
CASSLDQNRGNYGYTF
TGTGCCAGCAGCTTAGATCAGAACAGGGGGAACTATGGCTACACCTTC
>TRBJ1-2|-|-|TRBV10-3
CAISESTGRYYGYTF
TGTGCCATCAGTGAGTCGACTGGCCGTTACTATGGCTACACCTTC
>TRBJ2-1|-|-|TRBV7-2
CASSLNSGSSYNEQFF
TGTGCCAGCAGCCTCAATAGCGGAAGCTCCTACAATGAGCAGTTCTTC
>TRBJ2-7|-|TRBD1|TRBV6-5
CASSYLRGLSYEQYF
TGTGCCAGCAGTTATCTCAGGGGGCTCTCCTACGAGCAGTACTTC
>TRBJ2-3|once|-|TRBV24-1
CATSDRTDTQYF
TGTGCCACCAGTGACAGAACAGATACGCAGTATTTT
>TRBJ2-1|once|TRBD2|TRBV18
CASSPLAGAYNEQFF
TGTGCCAGCTCACCCCTAGCGGGAGCCTACAATGAGCAGTTCTTC
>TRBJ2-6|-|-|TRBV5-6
CASSRIQRVSDVLTF
TGTGCCAGCAGCCGGATACAACGGGTCTCAGACGTCCTGACTTTC
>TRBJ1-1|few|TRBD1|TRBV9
CASSPTGVNTEAFF
TGTGCCAGCAGCCCGACAGGGGTGAACACTGAAGCTTTCTTT
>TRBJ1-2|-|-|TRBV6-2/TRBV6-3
CASSYPWGGGYTF
TGTGCCAGCAGTTACCCCTGGGGAGGGGGCTACACCTTC
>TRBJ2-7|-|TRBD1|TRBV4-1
CASSPTGGERSYEQYF
TGCGCCAGCAGCCCGACAGGGGGCGAGAGAAGCTACGAGCAGTACTTC
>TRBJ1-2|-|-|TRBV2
CASSGQLSNYGYTF
TGTGCCAGCAGTGGACAGCTATCAAACTATGGCTACACCTTC
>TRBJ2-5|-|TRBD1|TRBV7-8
CASTDRVRETQYF
TGTGCCAGCACAGACAGGGTCAGGGAGACCCAGTACTTC
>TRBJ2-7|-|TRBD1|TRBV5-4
CASSLEDRDWGYEQYF
TGTGCCAGCAGCTTGGAGGACAGGGATTGGGGATACGAGCAGTACTTC
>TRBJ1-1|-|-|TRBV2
CASSGLMNTEAFF
TGTGCCAGCAGCGGTCTCATGAACACTGAAGCTTTCTTT
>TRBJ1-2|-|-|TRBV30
CAWSFGRGDGYTF
TGTGCCTGGAGTTTCGGCCGCGGGGATGGCTACACCTTC